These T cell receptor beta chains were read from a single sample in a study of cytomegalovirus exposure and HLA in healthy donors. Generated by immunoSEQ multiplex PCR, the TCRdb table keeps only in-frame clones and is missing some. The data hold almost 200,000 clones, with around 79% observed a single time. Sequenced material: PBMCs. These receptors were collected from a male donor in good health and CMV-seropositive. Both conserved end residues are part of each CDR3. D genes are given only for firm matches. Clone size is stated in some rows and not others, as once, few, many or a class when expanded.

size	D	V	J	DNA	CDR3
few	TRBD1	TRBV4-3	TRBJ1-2	TGCGCCAGCAGCCAAGGACCCCTTATTACAGGGGGTGCTGACTATGGCTACACCTTC	CASSQGPLITGGADYGYTF
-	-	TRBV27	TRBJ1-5	TGTGCCAGCAGTTTTCTCGACAGAATAGATGATCCCCAGCATTTT	CASSFLDRIDDPQHF
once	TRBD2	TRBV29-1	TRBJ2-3	TGCAGCGTGATAGCGGGAGGGCTAAAAAATACGCAGTATTTT	CSVIAGGLKNTQYF
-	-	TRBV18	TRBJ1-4	TGTGCCAGCTCACCACCGACCCGAGGAGGCCTGGGGGAAAAACTGTTTTTT	CASSPPTRGGLGEKLFF
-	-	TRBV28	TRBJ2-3	TGTGCCAGCAGTTTGCCCGGGGTCACAGATACGCAGTATTTT	CASSLPGVTDTQYF
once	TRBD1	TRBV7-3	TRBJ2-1	TGTGCCAGCAGCCTGGACAGGGGCAACAATGAGCAGTTCTTC	CASSLDRGNNEQFF
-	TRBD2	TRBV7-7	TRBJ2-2	TGTGCCAGCGGACTAGCGGGGGGGCCGGAAACCGGGGAGCTGTTTTTT	CASGLAGGPETGELFF
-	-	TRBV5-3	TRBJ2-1	TGTGCCAGAAGCGGGGAGGATGAGCAGTTCTTC	CARSGEDEQFF
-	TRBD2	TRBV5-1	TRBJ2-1	TGCGCCAGCAGCTTGGGGACTAGCGGGGGGTGGGAGCAGTTCTTC	CASSLGTSGGWEQFF
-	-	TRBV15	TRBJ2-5	TGTGCCACCAGCAGAGGTGGACAGCCCCTCCTAGAGCAGTACTTC	CATSRGGQPLLEQYF
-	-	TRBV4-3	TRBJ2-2	TGCGCCAGCAGCCCTCATCCTCAGGGGAAGACCACCGGGGAGCTGTTTTTT	CASSPHPQGKTTGELFF
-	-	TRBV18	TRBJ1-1	TGTGCCAGCTCACCACGGCAGAACACTGAAGCTTTCTTT	CASSPRQNTEAFF
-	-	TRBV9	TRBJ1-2	TGTGCCAGCAGCGTAGCTACGGTAACTAACTATGGCTACACCTTC	CASSVATVTNYGYTF
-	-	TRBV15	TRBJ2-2	TGTGCCACCAGCACTTCGACCGCCGGGGGCGGGGAGCTGTTTTTT	CATSTSTAGGGELFF
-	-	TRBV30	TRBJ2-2	TGTGCCTGTCAACAGGACAACACCGGGGAGCTGTTTTTT	CACQQDNTGELFF
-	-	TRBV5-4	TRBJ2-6	TGTGCCAGCAGCTCGGGACTCCGCGAAGGGTCCGGGGCCAACGTCCTGACTTTC	CASSSGLREGSGANVLTF
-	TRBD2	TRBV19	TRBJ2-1	TGTGCCAGTAGTATAGGGGGGGGGTACAATGAGCAGTTCTTC	CASSIGGGYNEQFF
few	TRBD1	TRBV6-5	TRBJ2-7	TGTGCCAGCAGTGGAGGGACAGGGAATTCCTACGAGCAGTACTTC	CASSGGTGNSYEQYF
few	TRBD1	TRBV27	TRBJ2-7	TGTGCCAGCAGTGTGACAAGGGGGCTTGTCGAGCAGTACTTC	CASSVTRGLVEQYF
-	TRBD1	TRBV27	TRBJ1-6	TGTGCCAGCAGTTTACCCAGCCAAGGACAGGGAGTGGTACCCCTCCACTTT	CASSLPSQGQGVVPLHF
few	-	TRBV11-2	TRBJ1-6	TGTGCCAGCAGCACGACAGTTTATAATTCACCCCTCCACTTT	CASSTTVYNSPLHF
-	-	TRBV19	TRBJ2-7	TGTGCCAGTAGTGTGAGGGATCCAAACTACGAGCAGTACTTC	CASSVRDPNYEQYF
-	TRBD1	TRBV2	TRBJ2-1	TGTGCCAGCAGTGGGACAGGGGGCCTAAATGAGCAGTTCTTC	CASSGTGGLNEQFF
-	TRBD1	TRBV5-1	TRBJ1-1	TGCGCCAGCAGCTTAGGGACAGGGAATACTGAAGCTTTCTTT	CASSLGTGNTEAFF
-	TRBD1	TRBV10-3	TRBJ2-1	TGTGCCATCGGAAAGACAGGGGAGTCCCACAATGAGCAGTTCTTC	CAIGKTGESHNEQFF
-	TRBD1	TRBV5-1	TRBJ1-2	TGCGCCAGCAGCCCTGGGGGACAGGACTATGGCTACACCTTC	CASSPGGQDYGYTF
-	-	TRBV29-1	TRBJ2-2	TGCAGCGTCCTACAGGGCACCGGGGAGCTGTTTTTT	CSVLQGTGELFF
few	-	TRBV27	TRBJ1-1	TGTGCCAGCAGTTTCAGGGGCTCTGAAGCTTTCTTT	CASSFRGSEAFF
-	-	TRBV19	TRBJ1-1	TGTGCCAGTACTGAGGCGGGGGTGAACACTGAAGCTTTCTTT	CASTEAGVNTEAFF
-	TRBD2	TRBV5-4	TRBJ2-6	TGTGCCAGTAAACTACTAGCGGGGGACTCGTCTGGGGCCAACGTCCTGACTTTC	CASKLLAGDSSGANVLTF
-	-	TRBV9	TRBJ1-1	TGTGCCAGCAGCGTAGCCGGTGTGAACACTGAAGCTTTCTTT	CASSVAGVNTEAFF
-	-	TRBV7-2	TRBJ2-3	TGTGCCAGCAGCTTAGCGGGCAGTGTTACTCTATTTACGCAGTATTTT	CASSLAGSVTLFTQYF
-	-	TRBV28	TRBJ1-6	TGTGCCAGCAGTTTTGTCCCGGGGTCCTATAATTCACCCCTCCACTTT	CASSFVPGSYNSPLHF
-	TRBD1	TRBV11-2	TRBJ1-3	TGTGCCAGCAGCTGGGGACAGGCGGGAGGAAACACCATATATTTT	CASSWGQAGGNTIYF
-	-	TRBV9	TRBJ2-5	TGTGCCAGCAGCAACTCCCCGGGAGAGACCCAGTACTTC	CASSNSPGETQYF
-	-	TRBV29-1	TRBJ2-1	TGCAGCGTTAGACAGGTCTCCTACAATGAGCAGTTCTTC	CSVRQVSYNEQFF
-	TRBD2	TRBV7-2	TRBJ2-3	TGTGCCAGCAGCCGGGGGGAAACAGATACGCAGTATTTT	CASSRGETDTQYF
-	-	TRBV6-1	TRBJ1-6	TGTGCCAGCAGTCTACAGGGTCGAGATTCACCCCTCCACTTT	CASSLQGRDSPLHF
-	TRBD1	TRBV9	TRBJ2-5	TGTGCCAGCAGCGTAGGAGGACAGGGGATGGAGACCCAGTACTTC	CASSVGGQGMETQYF
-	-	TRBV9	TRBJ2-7	TGTGCCAGCAGCGTTAACAGTAGGTACGAGCAGTACTTC	CASSVNSRYEQYF
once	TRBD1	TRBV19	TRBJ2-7	TGTGCCAGTAGTAACTGGATCGGGACAGTTTCCTATGAGCAGTACTTC	CASSNWIGTVSYEQYF
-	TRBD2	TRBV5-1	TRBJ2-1	TGCGCCAGCAGGGCTAGCGGCTACAATGAGCAGTTCTTC	CASRASGYNEQFF
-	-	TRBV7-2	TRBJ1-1	TGTGCCAGCAGCTTAACAAGTGGGAACACTGAAGCTTTCTTT	CASSLTSGNTEAFF
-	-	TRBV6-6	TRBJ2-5	TGTGCCAGCAGTTACTCGTCTATTCTCTTCGGGGAGACCCAGTACTTC	CASSYSSILFGETQYF
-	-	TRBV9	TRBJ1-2	TGTGCCAGCAGCGTAGACAGTAGGACAGTTTTGGTCGCCCCATATGGCTACACCTTC	CASSVDSRTVLVAPYGYTF
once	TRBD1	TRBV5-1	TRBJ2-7	TGCGCCAGCAGCCTCTCTCCCGGGACAGGATCCTACGAGCAGTACTTC	CASSLSPGTGSYEQYF
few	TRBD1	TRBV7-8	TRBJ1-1	TGTGCCAGCAGCTTCGACAGGGAAACTGAAGCTTTCTTT	CASSFDRETEAFF
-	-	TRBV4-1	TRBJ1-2	TGCGCCAGCAGCCAAGATTCGGGAGGGTCGCCCTATGGCTACACCTTC	CASSQDSGGSPYGYTF
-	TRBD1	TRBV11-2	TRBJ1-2	TGTGCCAGCAGCTACACAGGGGAAAGGACCTTC	CASSYTGERTF
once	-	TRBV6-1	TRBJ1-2	TGTGCCAGCAGCCCACTCTATGGCTACACCTTC	CASSPLYGYTF
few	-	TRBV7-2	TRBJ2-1	TGTGCCAGCGGAAGAACAGGGACCTCCTACAATGAGCAGTTCTTC	CASGRTGTSYNEQFF
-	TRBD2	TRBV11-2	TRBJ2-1	TGTGCCAGCAGCTTAGTGTCGAGTAGCGGGAGGGCCTATTCCAATGAGCAGTTCTTC	CASSLVSSSGRAYSNEQFF
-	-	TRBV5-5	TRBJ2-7	TGTGCCAGCAGTACCCCCGACACGGACGAGCAGTACTTC	CASSTPDTDEQYF